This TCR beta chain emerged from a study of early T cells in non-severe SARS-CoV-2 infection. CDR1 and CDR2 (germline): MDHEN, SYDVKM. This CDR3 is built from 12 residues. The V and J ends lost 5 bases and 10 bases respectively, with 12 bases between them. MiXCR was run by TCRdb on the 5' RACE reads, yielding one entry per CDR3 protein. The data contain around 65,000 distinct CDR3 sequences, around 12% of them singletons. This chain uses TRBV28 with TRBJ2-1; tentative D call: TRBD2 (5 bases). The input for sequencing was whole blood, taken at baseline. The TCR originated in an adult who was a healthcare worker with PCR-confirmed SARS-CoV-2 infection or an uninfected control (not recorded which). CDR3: CASSVLAGEQFF. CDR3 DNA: TGTGCCAGCAGTGTTCTAGCCGGAGAGCAGTTCTTC.